Shown below are 3 T cell receptor beta chains from a single sample sequenced in a study of shared clonotypes between healthy human individuals. The assay was immunoSEQ multiplex PCR, and TCRdb's table has in-frame clones only and misses some. In the table there are fewer than 2.5 million clones, under 95% of which are singletons. Material for sequencing was naive CD4+ T cells from PBMCs. Described subset: CD45RA+ positively selected. These receptors all stem from a man between 18 and 29 years old in good health. Some clones in this sample may be carry-over from other donors' samples.

The chain carries TRBV28 and TRBJ1-1; the match to TRBD1 covers 7 bases. This CDR3 region has 14 residues. Germline V gene sequence: CDR1 MDHEN, CDR2 SYDVKM. V dropped 6 bases and J dropped 5; count of bases not matched to a gene: 9. CDR3 bases: TGTGCCAGCAGAAACCAGGGGGTAGTTACTGAAGCTTTCTTT. Translation: CASRNQGVVTEAFF.

This clone was observed once. The chain couples TRBV9 to TRBJ2-1; 10 nucleotides agree with TRBD2. Germline values: CDR1 SGDLS, CDR2 YYNGEE. J lost 2 bases, V lost 3 bases, and 5 bases had no gene match. This CDR3 is built from 16 residues. Here the CDR3 reads CASSEGLAGAYNEQFF. The CDR3 bases are TGTGCCAGCAGCGAGGGCCTAGCGGGAGCCTACAATGAGCAGTTCTTC.

The V and J genes are TRBV18 and TRBJ2-7, with no clear D. The ends were cut back, 2 bases at V and 7 bases at J, with 6 bases in the middle. This CDR3 has 11 residues. The V gene's germline CDR1 is KGHSH and CDR2 LQKENI. CDR3 nucleotides: TGTGCCAGCTCACCAAGAGAGGAGCAGTACTTC. Translated, it gives CASSPREEQYF.